A selection of T cell receptor beta chains follows, all from one sample in a study of blood T cell repertoires in COVID-19. Method: immunoSEQ multiplex PCR; TCRdb's copy keeps in-frame clones and lacks some. The sample includes about 430,000 clones, roughly 90% of them seen just once. Sequencing used PBMCs or T cells enriched from blood (not recorded which). These receptors were taken from a woman in her twenties or thirties with acute COVID-19. Both conserved end residues are part of each CDR3. D genes are given only for firm matches. Clone size is given for some rows only: seen once, a few or many times, or a class if the clone is expanded.

>.|TRBD2|TRBJ2-3|TRBV7-3
CASSLRTSGGTDTQYF
TGTGCCAGCAGCTTAAGGACTAGCGGTGGCACAGATACGCAGTATTTT
>.|.|TRBJ1-5|TRBV19
CASSIATVTNQPQHF
TGTGCCAGTAGTATAGCCACAGTGACCAATCAGCCCCAGCATTTT
>.|TRBD1|TRBJ1-3|TRBV7-2
CASSPRDRRSGNTIYF
TGTGCCAGCAGCCCCCGGGACAGGCGCTCTGGAAACACCATATATTTT
>.|.|TRBJ1-6|TRBV7-6
CASSLGGGSYNSPLHF
TGTGCCAGCAGCTTAGGGGGGGGATCCTATAATTCACCCCTCCACTTT
>.|.|TRBJ1-1|TRBV6-5
CASRGGPFTEAFF
TGTGCCAGCAGGGGGGGACCGTTCACTGAAGCTTTCTTT
>.|TRBD2|TRBJ2-4|TRBV19
CASSLGGGKNIQYF
TGTGCCAGTAGCCTGGGGGGGGGCAAAAACATTCAGTACTTC
>few|.|TRBJ2-1|TRBV7-9
CASSLGASNEQFF
TGTGCCAGCAGCTTAGGGGCCAGTAATGAGCAGTTCTTC
>.|.|TRBJ1-3|TRBV9
CASSAQFSGNTIYF
TGTGCCAGCAGCGCACAGTTTTCTGGAAACACCATATATTTT
>once|TRBD2|TRBJ2-3|TRBV7-3
CASSLIGGTDTQYF
TGTGCCAGCAGTTTAATCGGGGGGACAGATACGCAGTATTTT
>.|.|TRBJ1-2|TRBV14
CASSQDPRDYYGYTF
TGTGCCAGCAGCCAAGATCCCAGGGACTACTATGGCTACACCTTC
>.|TRBD1|TRBJ1-2|TRBV10-3
CAISESWDRGWNGYTF
TGTGCCATCAGTGAGTCCTGGGACAGGGGATGGAATGGCTACACCTTC
>.|.|TRBJ1-1|TRBV9
CASSKQVYTEAFF
TGTGCCAGCAGCAAACAGGTCTACACTGAAGCTTTCTTT
>.|TRBD1|TRBJ1-6|TRBV30
CAWSPDRLSPLHF
TGTGCCTGGAGTCCGGACAGGCTTAGCCCCCTCCACTTT
>.|TRBD2|TRBJ2-2|TRBV18
CASSPSGGANTGELFF
TGTGCCAGCTCACCCTCCGGGGGGGCCAACACCGGGGAGCTGTTTTTT
>.|TRBD1|TRBJ1-2|TRBV9
CASSHTYRDGQGNYGYTF
TGTGCCAGCAGCCACACTTACCGAGACGGACAGGGGAACTATGGCTACACCTTC
>.|.|TRBJ2-5|TRBV9
CASSVAVQETQYF
TGTGCCAGCAGCGTAGCGGTACAAGAGACCCAGTACTTC
>once|.|TRBJ2-5|TRBV9
CASSTLTGYQETQYF
TGTGCCAGCAGCACCCTGACGGGGTACCAAGAGACCCAGTACTTC
>once|TRBD2|TRBJ2-2|TRBV10-3
CAISESTVAGPGELFF
TGTGCCATCAGTGAGTCGACGGTAGCGGGGCCCGGGGAGCTGTTTTTT
>.|.|TRBJ1-3|TRBV18
CASSPISSSGNTIYF
TGTGCCAGCTCACCAATCTCGAGCTCTGGAAACACCATATATTTT
>once|.|TRBJ1-1|TRBV9
CASSAVGTLNRNTEAFF
TGTGCCAGCAGCGCAGTCGGGACACTAAACCGGAACACTGAAGCTTTCTTT
>few|.|TRBJ1-4|TRBV9
CASSVGGVANEKLFF
TGTGCCAGCAGCGTAGGAGGAGTAGCTAATGAAAAACTGTTTTTT
>.|.|TRBJ1-2|TRBV15
CATGGSYGYTF
TGTGCCACCGGGGGCAGCTATGGCTACACCTTC
>.|TRBD1|TRBJ2-2|TRBV10-3
CAISNYRGWDTGELFF
TGTGCCATCAGTAACTACAGGGGGTGGGACACCGGGGAGCTGTTTTTT
>.|.|TRBJ1-2|TRBV30
CAWKGAYGYTF
TGTGCCTGGAAAGGGGCGTATGGCTACACCTTC
>.|.|TRBJ2-7|TRBV12-1
CASSSQGGDRHYEQYF
TGTGCCAGCAGCTCTCAGGGAGGGGACAGGCACTACGAGCAGTACTTC
>.|TRBD1|TRBJ1-1|TRBV3-1/TRBV3-2
CASSRGQGRKDTEAFF
TGTGCCAGCAGCCGGGGACAGGGAAGGAAGGACACTGAAGCTTTCTTT
>few|.|TRBJ2-2|TRBV12-3/TRBV12-4
CATEERNTGELFF
TGTGCCACCGAAGAGAGGAACACCGGGGAGCTGTTTTTT
>.|TRBD1|TRBJ1-5|TRBV5-8
CASSFEGQGWGQPQHF
TGTGCCAGCAGCTTTGAGGGACAGGGTTGGGGCCAGCCCCAGCATTTT
>.|TRBD2|TRBJ2-3|TRBV15
CATSRRSGGVITDTQYF
TGTGCCACCAGCAGACGTTCGGGGGGGGTGATCACAGATACGCAGTATTTT
>.|TRBD2|TRBJ2-7|TRBV9
CASSPAIAGGAYEQYF
TGTGCCAGCAGCCCAGCTATAGCGGGGGGAGCCTACGAGCAGTACTTC
>few|.|TRBJ1-2|TRBV5-1
CASSFGQNYGYTF
TGCGCCAGCAGCTTTGGACAGAACTATGGCTACACCTTC
>.|TRBD1|TRBJ1-2|TRBV27
CASSLRVPGGAGYGYTF
TGTGCCAGCAGTTTACGGGTCCCAGGGGGCGCCGGCTATGGCTACACCTTC
>.|.|TRBJ1-4|TRBV19
CASRTGPEDEKLFF
TGTGCCAGTAGAACCGGGCCGGAGGATGAAAAACTGTTTTTT
>once|.|TRBJ2-1|TRBV29-1
CSVVTGSYNEQFF
TGCAGCGTTGTTACTGGCTCCTACAATGAGCAGTTCTTC
>.|TRBD2|TRBJ2-1|TRBV7-2
CASSLGGGGGAPHEQFF
TGTGCCAGCAGCTTAGGCGGCGGCGGGGGTGCTCCGCATGAGCAGTTCTTC
>.|.|TRBJ1-1|TRBV5-6
CASSLVRKGGFTEAFF
TGTGCCAGCAGCTTGGTCCGGAAGGGAGGGTTCACTGAAGCTTTCTTT
>once|.|TRBJ2-1|TRBV19
CASSPRESYEQFF
TGTGCCAGTAGTCCCCGGGAGTCGTATGAGCAGTTCTTC
>.|.|TRBJ1-3|TRBV6-6
CASSFIRGNTIYF
TGTGCCAGCAGTTTTATCCGGGGAAACACCATATATTTT
>.|.|TRBJ1-2|TRBV28
CASSSVTNYGYTF
TGTGCCAGCAGTTCGGTTACTAACTATGGCTACACCTTC